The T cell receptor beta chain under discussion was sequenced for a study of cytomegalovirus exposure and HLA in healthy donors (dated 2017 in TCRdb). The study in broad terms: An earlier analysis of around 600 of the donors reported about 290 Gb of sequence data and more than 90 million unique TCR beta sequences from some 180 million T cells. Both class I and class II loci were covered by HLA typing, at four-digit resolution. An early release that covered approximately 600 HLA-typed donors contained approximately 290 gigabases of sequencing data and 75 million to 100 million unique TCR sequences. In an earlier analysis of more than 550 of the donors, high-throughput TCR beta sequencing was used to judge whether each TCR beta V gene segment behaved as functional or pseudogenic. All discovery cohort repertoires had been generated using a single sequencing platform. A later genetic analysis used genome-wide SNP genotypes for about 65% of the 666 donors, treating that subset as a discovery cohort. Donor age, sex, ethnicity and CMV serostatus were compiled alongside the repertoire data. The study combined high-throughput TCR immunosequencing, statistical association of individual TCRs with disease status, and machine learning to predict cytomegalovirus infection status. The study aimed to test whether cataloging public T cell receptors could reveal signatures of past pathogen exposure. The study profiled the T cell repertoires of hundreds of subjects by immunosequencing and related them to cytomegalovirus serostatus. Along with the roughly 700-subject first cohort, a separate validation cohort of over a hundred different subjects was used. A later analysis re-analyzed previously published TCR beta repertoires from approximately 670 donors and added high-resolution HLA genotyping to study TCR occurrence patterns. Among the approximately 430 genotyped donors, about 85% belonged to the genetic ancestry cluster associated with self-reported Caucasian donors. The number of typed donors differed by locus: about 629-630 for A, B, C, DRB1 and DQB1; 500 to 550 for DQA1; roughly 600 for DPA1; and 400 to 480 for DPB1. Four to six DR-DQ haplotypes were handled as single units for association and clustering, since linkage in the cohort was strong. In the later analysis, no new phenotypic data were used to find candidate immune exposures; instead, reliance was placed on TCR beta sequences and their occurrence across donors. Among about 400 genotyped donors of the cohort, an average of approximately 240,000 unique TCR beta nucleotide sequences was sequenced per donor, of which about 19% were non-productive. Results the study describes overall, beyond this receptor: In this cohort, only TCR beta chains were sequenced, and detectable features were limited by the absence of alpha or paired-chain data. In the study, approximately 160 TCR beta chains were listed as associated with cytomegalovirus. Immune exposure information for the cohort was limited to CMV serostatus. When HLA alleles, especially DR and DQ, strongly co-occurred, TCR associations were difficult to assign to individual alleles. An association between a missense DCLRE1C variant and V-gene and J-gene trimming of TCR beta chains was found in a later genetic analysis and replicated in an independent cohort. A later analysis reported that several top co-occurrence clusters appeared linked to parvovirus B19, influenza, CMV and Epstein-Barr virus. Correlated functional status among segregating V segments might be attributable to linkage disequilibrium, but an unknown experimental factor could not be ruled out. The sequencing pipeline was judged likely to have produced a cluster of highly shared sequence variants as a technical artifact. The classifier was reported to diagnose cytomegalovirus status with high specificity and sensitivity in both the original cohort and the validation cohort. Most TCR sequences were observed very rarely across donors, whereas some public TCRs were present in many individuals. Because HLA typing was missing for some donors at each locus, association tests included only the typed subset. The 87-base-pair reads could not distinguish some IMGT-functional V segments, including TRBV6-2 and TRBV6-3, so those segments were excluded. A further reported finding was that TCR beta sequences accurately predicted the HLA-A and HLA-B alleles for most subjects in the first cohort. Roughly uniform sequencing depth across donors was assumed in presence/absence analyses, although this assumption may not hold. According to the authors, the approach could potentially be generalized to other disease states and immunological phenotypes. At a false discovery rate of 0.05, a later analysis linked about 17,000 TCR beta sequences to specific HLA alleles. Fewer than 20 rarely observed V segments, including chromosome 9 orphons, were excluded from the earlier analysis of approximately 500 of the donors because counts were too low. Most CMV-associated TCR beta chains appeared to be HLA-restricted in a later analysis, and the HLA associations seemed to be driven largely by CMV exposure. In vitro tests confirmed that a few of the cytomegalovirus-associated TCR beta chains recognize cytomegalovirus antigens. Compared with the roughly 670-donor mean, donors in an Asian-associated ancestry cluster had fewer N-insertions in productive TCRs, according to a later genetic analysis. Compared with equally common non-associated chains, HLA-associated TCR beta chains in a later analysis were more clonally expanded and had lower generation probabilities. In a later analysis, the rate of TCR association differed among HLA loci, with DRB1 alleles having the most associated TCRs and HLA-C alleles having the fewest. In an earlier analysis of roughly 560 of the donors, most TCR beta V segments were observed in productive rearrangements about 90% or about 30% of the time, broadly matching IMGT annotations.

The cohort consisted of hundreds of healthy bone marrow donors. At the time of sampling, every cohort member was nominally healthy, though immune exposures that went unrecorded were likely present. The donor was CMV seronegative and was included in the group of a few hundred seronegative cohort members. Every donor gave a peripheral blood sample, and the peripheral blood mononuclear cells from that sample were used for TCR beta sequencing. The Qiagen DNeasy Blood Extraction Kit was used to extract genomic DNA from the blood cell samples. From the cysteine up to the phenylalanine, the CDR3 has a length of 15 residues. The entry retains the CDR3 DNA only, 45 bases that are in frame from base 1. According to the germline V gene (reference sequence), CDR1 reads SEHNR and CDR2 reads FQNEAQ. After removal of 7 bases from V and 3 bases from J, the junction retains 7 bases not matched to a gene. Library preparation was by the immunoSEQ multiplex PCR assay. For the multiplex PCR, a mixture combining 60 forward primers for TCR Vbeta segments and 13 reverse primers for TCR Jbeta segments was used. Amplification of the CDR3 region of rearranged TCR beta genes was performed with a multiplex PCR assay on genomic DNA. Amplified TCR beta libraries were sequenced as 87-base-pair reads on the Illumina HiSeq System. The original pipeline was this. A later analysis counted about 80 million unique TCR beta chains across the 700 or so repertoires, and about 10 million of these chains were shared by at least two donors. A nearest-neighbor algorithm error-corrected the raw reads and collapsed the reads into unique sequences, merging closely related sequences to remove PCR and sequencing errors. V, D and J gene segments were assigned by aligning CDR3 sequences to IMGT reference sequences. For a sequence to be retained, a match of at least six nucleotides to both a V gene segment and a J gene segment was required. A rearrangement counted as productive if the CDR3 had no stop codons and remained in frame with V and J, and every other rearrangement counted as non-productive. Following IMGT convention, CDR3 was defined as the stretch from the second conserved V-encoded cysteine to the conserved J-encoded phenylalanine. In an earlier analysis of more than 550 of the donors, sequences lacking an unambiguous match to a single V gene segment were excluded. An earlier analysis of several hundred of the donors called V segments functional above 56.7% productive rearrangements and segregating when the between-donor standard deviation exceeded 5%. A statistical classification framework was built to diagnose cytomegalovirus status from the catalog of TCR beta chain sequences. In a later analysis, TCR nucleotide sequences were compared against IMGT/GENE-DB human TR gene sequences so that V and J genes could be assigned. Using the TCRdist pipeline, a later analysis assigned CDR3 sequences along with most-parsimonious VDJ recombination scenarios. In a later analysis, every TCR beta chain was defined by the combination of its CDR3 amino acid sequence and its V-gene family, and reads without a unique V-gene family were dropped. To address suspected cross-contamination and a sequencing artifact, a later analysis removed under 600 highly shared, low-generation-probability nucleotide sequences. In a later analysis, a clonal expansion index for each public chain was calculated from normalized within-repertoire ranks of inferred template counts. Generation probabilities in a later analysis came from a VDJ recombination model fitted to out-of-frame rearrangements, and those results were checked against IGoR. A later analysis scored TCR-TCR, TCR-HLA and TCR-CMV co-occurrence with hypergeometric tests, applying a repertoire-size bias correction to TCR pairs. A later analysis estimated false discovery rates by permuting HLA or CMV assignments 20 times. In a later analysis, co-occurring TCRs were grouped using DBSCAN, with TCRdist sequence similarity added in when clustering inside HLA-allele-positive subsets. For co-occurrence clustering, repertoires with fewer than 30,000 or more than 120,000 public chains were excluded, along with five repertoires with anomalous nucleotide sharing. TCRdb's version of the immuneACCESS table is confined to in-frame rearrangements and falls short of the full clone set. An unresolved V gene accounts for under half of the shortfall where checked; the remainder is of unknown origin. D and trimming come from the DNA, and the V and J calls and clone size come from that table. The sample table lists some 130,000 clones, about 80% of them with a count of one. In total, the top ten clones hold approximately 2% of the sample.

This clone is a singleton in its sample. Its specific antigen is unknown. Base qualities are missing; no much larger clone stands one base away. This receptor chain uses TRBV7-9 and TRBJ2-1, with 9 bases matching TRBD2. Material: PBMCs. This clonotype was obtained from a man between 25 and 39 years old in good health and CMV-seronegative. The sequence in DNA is TGTGCCAGCAACGTTAGGACTAGCGACTACAATGAGCAGTTCTTC. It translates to CASNVRTSDYNEQFF.